This T cell receptor (beta chain) was recorded in a study of cytomegalovirus exposure and HLA in healthy donors (dated by TCRdb to 2015 to 2018). Some background on the complete study: In an earlier analysis of some 610 of the donors, 276 Gb of sequence data and 117 million unique TCR beta sequences from roughly 200 million T cells were reported. HLA typing covered class I and class II loci at four-digit resolution. In addition to the first cohort of around 670 subjects, a separate validation cohort of some 120 different subjects was used. The number of donors typed differed by locus, with about 629-630 for A, B, C, DRB1 and DQB1, around 500 for DQA1, 600 to 610 for DPA1, and some 470 for DPB1. Rather than drawing on any new phenotypic data, the later analysis identified candidate immune exposures from TCR beta sequences and the way those sequences occurred across donors. An early release that covered roughly 600 HLA-typed donors contained approximately 300 gigabases of sequencing data and tens of millions of unique TCR sequences. The study profiled the T cell repertoires of 550 to 700 subjects by immunosequencing and related them to cytomegalovirus serostatus. Across approximately 420 genotyped donors of the cohort, an average of about 250,000 unique TCR beta nucleotide sequences per donor were sequenced, and roughly a sixth of those sequences were non-productive. Donor age, sex, ethnicity and CMV serostatus were compiled alongside the repertoire data. To predict cytomegalovirus infection status, the study combined high-throughput TCR immunosequencing, statistical association of individual TCRs with disease status, and machine learning. In a later analysis, previously published TCR beta repertoires from about 640 donors were re-analyzed and high-resolution HLA genotyping was added so that TCR occurrence patterns could be studied. A later genetic analysis used genome-wide SNP genotypes for 398 of the 666 donors, treating that subset as a discovery cohort. Of the approximately 400 genotyped donors, 80% to 90% were placed in the genetic ancestry cluster associated with self-reported Caucasian donors. Every discovery cohort repertoire had been produced on one sequencing platform. In an earlier analysis of 550 to 700 of the donors, high-throughput TCR beta sequencing was used to judge whether each TCR beta V gene segment behaved as functional or pseudogenic. The study aimed to test whether signatures of past pathogen exposure could be identified by cataloging public T cell receptors. Roughly 5 DR-DQ haplotypes were handled as single units for association and clustering because linkage in the cohort was strong. Study-wide findings and limitations: Some IMGT-functional V segments, including TRBV6-2 and TRBV6-3, could not be distinguished by the 87-base-pair reads and were therefore excluded. A later genetic analysis reported fewer N-insertions in productive TCRs among donors in an Asian-associated ancestry cluster than the roughly 720-donor mean. V-gene and J-gene trimming of TCR beta chains was associated with a missense DCLRE1C variant in a later genetic analysis, and the association was replicated in an independent cohort. In a later analysis, HLA-associated TCR beta chains showed more clonal expansion and lower generation probabilities than non-associated chains that were equally common. A further reported finding was that TCR beta sequences accurately predicted the HLA-A and HLA-B alleles for most subjects in the first cohort. The sequencing pipeline was judged likely to have produced a cluster of highly shared sequence variants as a technical artifact. According to a later analysis, most CMV-associated TCR beta chains appeared to be HLA-restricted, and the HLA associations seemed to be driven largely by CMV exposure. Roughly uniform sequencing depth across donors was assumed in presence/absence analyses, although this assumption may not hold. The study listed approximately 150 TCR beta chains as associated with cytomegalovirus. A later analysis reported that several top co-occurrence clusters appeared linked to parvovirus B19, influenza, CMV and Epstein-Barr virus. For the cohort, immune exposure information was limited to CMV serostatus. Because counts were too low, more than 15 rarely observed V segments, including chromosome 9 orphons, were excluded from the earlier analysis of under 650 of the donors. Specific HLA alleles were associated with 15,000 to 20,000 TCR beta sequences at a false discovery rate of 0.05 in a later analysis. In both the original and validation cohorts, the classifier was reported to diagnose cytomegalovirus status with high specificity and sensitivity. Only TCR beta chains were sequenced in this cohort, and the absence of alpha or paired-chain data limited detectable features. It was suggested by the authors that the approach could potentially be generalized to other disease states and immunological phenotypes. An earlier analysis of some 590 of the donors showed that most TCR beta V segments appeared in productive rearrangements either about 87% or about 30% of the time, which broadly matched IMGT annotations. Most TCR sequences were observed very rarely across donors, whereas some public TCRs were present in many individuals. HLA typing was unavailable for some donors at each locus, so association tests used only the typed subset. In a later analysis, the rate of TCR association differed among HLA loci, with DRB1 alleles having the most associated TCRs and HLA-C alleles having the fewest. Correlated functional status among segregating V segments might reflect linkage disequilibrium, but an unknown experimental factor could not be ruled out. In vitro tests confirmed that a few of the cytomegalovirus-associated TCR beta chains recognize cytomegalovirus antigens. Strong co-occurrence of HLA alleles, especially DR and DQ, made assigning TCR associations to individual alleles difficult.

Details on this clone: It lacks a known antigen. No base qualities exist here, and no much larger clone lies one base off it.

In total, just over 650 healthy bone marrow donors made up the cohort. At the time of sampling, all cohort members were nominally healthy, though unrecorded immune exposures were likely present. The donor tested CMV seronegative, placing the donor among the 350 to 400 seronegative members of the cohort. Each donor provided a peripheral blood sample, and peripheral blood mononuclear cells were used for TCR beta sequencing. Genomic DNA extraction from the blood cell samples was performed with the Qiagen DNeasy Blood Extraction Kit. V and J are trimmed by 6 bases and 0 bases, and the gene matches miss 14 bases of the junction. CDR1 SGDLS and CDR2 YYNGEE are derived from the germline V gene. The CDR3 spans 19 residues, from the cysteine through the phenylalanine. The only DNA kept is the CDR3, 57 bases in frame from the first base. Library construction relied on the immunoSEQ multiplex PCR assay. The multiplex PCR relied on a mix of 60 forward primers for TCR Vbeta segments and 13 reverse primers for TCR Jbeta segments. The CDR3 region of rearranged TCR beta genes was amplified from genomic DNA by a multiplex PCR assay. The Illumina HiSeq System was used to sequence the amplified TCR beta libraries as 87-base-pair reads. In the authors' own workflow: A later analysis counted 75 million to 100 million unique TCR beta chains across the roughly 700 repertoires, and roughly 10 million of these chains were shared by at least two donors. A nearest-neighbor algorithm error-corrected the raw reads and collapsed the reads into unique sequences, merging closely related sequences to remove PCR and sequencing errors. To assign V, D and J gene segments, CDR3 sequences were aligned to IMGT reference sequences. For a sequence to be retained, at least a six-nucleotide match to both a V gene segment and a J gene segment was required. Rearrangements were classified as productive when the CDR3 lacked stop codons and remained in frame with V and J, and all other rearrangements were classified as non-productive. Following IMGT convention, CDR3 was defined as the stretch from the second conserved V-encoded cysteine up to the conserved J-encoded phenylalanine. The earlier analysis of some 550 of the donors excluded any sequence lacking an unambiguous match to a single V gene segment. An earlier analysis of around 600 of the donors classified V segments as functional when productive rearrangements were above 56.7% and as segregating when the standard deviation between donors was above 5%. A statistical classification framework was built for diagnosing cytomegalovirus status from the catalog of TCR beta chain sequences. V and J gene assignment, in a later analysis, came from comparing TCR nucleotide sequences with IMGT/GENE-DB human TR gene sequences. A later analysis assigned CDR3 sequences and most-parsimonious VDJ recombination scenarios with the TCRdist pipeline. A later analysis defined each TCR beta chain by its CDR3 amino acid sequence plus V-gene family, and excluded reads lacking a unique V-gene family. A later analysis removed 592 highly shared, low-generation-probability nucleotide sequences to deal with suspected cross-contamination and a sequencing artifact. In a later analysis, a clonal expansion index for each public chain was calculated from normalized within-repertoire ranks of inferred template counts. In a later analysis, generation probabilities were computed with a VDJ recombination model fitted to out-of-frame rearrangements, and the resulting probabilities were checked against IGoR. In a later analysis, TCR-TCR, TCR-HLA and TCR-CMV co-occurrence was scored with hypergeometric tests, and a repertoire-size bias correction was applied to TCR pairs. A later analysis estimated false discovery rates by permuting HLA or CMV assignments 20 times. A later analysis grouped co-occurring TCRs with DBSCAN, adding TCRdist sequence similarity when clustering within HLA-allele-positive subsets. Repertoires with fewer than 30,000 or more than 120,000 public chains were left out of co-occurrence clustering, as were a few repertoires with anomalous nucleotide sharing. This immuneACCESS table, as held by TCRdb, lists in-frame sequences with V and J called but not all clones. Of the missing ones, under half trace to an unresolved V gene in checked studies; the others have no known cause. V and J calls and clone size are copied from that table; D and trimming were computed from the DNA. Across this sample there are approximately 100,000 clones, with around 84% seen only once. About 1.1% of the sample is taken by the ten largest.

The receptor's source is a young woman in good health and CMV-seronegative. Input material: PBMCs. The chain is made from TRBV9 and TRBJ2-7; 14 bases in the junction line up with TRBD2. For the CDR3, the sequence is CASTPLIRTSGRTSYEQYF. The bases are TGTGCCAGCACCCCGTTGATTCGGACTAGCGGGAGGACCTCCTACGAGCAGTACTTC.